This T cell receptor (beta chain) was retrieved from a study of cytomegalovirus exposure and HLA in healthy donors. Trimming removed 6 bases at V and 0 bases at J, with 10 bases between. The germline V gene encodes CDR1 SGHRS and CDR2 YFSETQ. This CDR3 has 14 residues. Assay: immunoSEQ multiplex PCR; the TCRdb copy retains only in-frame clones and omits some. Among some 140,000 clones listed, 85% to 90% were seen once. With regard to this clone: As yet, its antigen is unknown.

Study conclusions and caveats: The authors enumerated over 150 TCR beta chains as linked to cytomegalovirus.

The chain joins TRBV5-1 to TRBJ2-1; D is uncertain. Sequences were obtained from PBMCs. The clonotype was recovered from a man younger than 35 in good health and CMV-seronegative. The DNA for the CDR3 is TGCGCCAGCAAGCCCCACTCCTCCTACAATGAGCAGTTCTTC. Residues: CASKPHSSYNEQFF.